This TCR beta chain comes out of a study of CD8+ T cells in alopecia areata. RNA was extracted and reverse transcribed into cDNA as the sequencing template. Data came from immunoSEQ multiplex PCR; TCRdb stores just in-frame clones and leaves some out. Altogether approximately 120,000 clones are present, about 46% being singletons, with the ten largest covering 10% to 13%. As concerns this clone: Its cognate antigen is unknown.

Study observations and caveats: Scalp samples also yield sequences from resident alphabeta T cells of normal skin.

Input material: NKG2D-low CD8+ T cells sorted from blood. This sequence originates from a human donor with alopecia areata.

The CDR3 is CSVEDRGHYGYTF. The CDR3 DNA reads as TGCAGCGTTGAAGATAGGGGGCACTATGGCTACACCTTC. The V and J genes are TRBV29-1 and TRBJ1-2, with 7 bases lining up with TRBD1. The CDR3 runs 13 residues. Germline CDR1 reads SQVTM; CDR2 reads ANQGSEA. J gave up 3 bases and V 0 bases, and 1 base lay outside the gene matches.